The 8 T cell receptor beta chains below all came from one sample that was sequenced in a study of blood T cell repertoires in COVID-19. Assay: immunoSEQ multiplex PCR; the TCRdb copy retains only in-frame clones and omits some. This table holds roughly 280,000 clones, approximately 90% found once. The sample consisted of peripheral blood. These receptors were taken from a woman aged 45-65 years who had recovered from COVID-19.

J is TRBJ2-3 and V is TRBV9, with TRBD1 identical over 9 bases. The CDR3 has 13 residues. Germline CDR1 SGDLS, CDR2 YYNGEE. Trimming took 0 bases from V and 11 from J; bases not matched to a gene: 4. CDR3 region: CASSVGGQGRQYF. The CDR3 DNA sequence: TGTGCCAGCAGCGTAGGGGGACAGGGTAGGCAGTATTTT.

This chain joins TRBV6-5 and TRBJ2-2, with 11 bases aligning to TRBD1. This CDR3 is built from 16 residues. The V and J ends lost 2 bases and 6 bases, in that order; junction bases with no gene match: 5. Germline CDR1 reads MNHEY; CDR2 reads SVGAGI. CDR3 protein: CASSYGQGAFSGELFF. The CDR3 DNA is TGTGCCAGCAGTTACGGACAGGGGGCATTTTCCGGGGAGCTGTTTTTT.

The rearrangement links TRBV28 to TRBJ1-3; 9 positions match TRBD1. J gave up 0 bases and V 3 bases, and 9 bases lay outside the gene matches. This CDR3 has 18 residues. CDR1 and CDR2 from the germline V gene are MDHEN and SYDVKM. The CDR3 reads CASSLGGDRAYSGNTIYF. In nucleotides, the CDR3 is TGTGCCAGCAGTTTGGGGGGGGACAGGGCATACTCTGGAAACACCATATATTTT.

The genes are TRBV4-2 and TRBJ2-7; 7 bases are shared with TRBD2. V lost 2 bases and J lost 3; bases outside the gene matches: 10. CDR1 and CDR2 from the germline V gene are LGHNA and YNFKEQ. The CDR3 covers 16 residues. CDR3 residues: CASSQTSGGLNYEQYF. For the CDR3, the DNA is TGTGCCAGCAGCCAAACCTCGGGGGGACTAAACTACGAGCAGTACTTC.

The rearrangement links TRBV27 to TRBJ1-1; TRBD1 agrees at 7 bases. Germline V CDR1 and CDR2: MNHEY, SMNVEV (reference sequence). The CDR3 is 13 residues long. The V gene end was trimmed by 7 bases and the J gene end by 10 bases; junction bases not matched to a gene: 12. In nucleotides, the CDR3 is TGTGCCAGCACCTCACCCCGACAGGGACGAGCTTTCTTT. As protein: CASTSPRQGRAFF.

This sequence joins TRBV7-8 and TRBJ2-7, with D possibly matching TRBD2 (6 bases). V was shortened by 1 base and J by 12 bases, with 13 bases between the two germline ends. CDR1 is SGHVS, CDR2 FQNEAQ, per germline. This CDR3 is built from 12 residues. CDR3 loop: CASSLGSVGGYF. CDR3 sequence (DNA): TGTGCCAGCAGCTTAGGGTCGGTCGGGGGGTACTTC.

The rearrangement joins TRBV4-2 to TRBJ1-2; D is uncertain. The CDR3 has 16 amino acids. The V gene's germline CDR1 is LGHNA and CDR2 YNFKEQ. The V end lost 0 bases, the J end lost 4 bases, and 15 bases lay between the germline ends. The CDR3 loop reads CASSQDPSSPLYGYTF. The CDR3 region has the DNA TGTGCCAGCAGCCAAGATCCGTCGTCTCCCCTCTATGGCTACACCTTC.

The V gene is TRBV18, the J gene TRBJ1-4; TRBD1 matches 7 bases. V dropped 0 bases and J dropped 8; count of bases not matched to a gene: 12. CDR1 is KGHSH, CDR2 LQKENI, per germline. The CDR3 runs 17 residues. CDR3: CASSPPGLRGREEKLFF. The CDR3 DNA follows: TGTGCCAGCTCACCACCGGGACTGAGGGGGCGCGAGGAAAAACTGTTTTTT.